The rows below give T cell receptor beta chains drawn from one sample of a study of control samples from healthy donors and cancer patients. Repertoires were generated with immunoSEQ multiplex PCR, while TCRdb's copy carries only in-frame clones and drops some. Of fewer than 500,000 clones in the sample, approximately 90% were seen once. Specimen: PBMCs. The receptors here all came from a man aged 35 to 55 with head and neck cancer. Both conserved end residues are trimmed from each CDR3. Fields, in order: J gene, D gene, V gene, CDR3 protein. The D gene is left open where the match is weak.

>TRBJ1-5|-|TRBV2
ASSDPGRDGDQPQH
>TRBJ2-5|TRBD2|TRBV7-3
ASSLSGRLAGRETQY
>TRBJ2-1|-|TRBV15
ATSRDQHNEQF
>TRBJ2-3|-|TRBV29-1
SVDGNTDTQY
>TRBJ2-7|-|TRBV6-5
ASSYGALWAYEQY
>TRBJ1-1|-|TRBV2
ASSEGPGKVNTEAF
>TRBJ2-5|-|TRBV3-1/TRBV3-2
ASSQEHRGGETQY
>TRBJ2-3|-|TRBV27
ASTTTGVGDTQY
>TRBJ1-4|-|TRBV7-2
ASSYRGNEKLF
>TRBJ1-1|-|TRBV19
ASSIGRVFTEAF
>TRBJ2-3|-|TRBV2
ASSGSRVLSDTQY
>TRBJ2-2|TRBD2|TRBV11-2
ASSLAGIIAGGTGELF
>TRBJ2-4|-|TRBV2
ASSEELVRGY
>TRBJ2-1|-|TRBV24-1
ATSDPNRELNNEQF
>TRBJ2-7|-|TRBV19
ASSLLLSYEQY
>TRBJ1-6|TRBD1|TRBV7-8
ASSLAGRGQSPLH
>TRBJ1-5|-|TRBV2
ASSEALRGGVGNQPQH
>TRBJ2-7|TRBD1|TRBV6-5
ASRYRDRGSYEQY
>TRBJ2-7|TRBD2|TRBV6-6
ASTGRREAGYEQY
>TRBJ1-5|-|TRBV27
ASSKVGQPQH
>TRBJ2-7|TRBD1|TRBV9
ASSEGQGAYEQY
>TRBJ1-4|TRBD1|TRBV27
ASSTRTGWSEKLF
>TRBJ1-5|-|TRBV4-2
ASSQARGATDDSQPQH